This T cell receptor beta chain was sequenced in a study of T cells after somatic rescue of genetic block. Germline CDR1 SGDLS, CDR2 YYNGEE. The V gene end was trimmed by 4 bases and the J gene end by 2 bases; junction bases not matched to a gene: 7. This CDR3 contains 17 residues. Sequencing was performed with immunoSEQ multiplex PCR; in TCRdb, only in-frame clones are kept and a portion is missing. The table records 65,000 to 70,000 clones, about 90% of them present only once. The clonotype comes from a man aged 35 to 55. This chain connects TRBV9 to TRBJ2-3, with 13 nucleotides matching TRBD2. Sequences were obtained from peripheral blood mononuclear cells (PBMCs). The CDR3 sequence is CASSKPGLAGITDTQYF. The DNA of the CDR3 is TGTGCCAGCAGCAAACCGGGACTAGCGGGGATCACAGATACGCAGTATTTT.